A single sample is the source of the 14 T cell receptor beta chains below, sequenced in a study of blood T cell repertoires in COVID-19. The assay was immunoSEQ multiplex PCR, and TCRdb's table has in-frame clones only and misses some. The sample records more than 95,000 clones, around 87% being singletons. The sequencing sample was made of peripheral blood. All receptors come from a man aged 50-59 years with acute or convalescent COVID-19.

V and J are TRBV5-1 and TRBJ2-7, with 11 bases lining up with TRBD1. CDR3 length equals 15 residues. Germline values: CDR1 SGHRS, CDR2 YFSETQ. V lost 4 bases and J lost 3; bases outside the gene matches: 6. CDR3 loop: CASSPGQGVFYEQYF. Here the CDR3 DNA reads TGCGCCAGCAGCCCGGGACAGGGGGTCTTCTACGAGCAGTACTTC. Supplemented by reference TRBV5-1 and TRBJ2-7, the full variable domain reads KAGVTQTPRYLIKTRGQQVTLSCSPISGHRSVSWYQQTPGQGLQFLFEYFSETQRNKGNFPGRFSGRQFSNSRSEMNVSTLELGDSALYLCASSPGQGVFYEQYFGPGTRLTVT.

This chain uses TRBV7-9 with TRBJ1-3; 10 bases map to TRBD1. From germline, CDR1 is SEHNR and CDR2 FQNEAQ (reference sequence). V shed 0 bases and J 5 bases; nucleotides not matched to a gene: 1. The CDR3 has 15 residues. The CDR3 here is CASSLAGQGRNTIYF. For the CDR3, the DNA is TGTGCCAGCAGCTTAGCGGGACAGGGGAGAAACACCATATATTTT.

The CDR3 is CASSPRPRTEAFF. CDR3 DNA sequence: TGTGCCAGCAGCCCCCGCCCTAGAACTGAAGCTTTCTTT. The rearrangement uses TRBV7-2 and TRBJ1-1, with D unresolved. Germline CDR1 is SGHTA and CDR2 is FQGNSA. The CDR3 length is 13 residues. The ends were cut back, 5 bases at V and 5 bases at J, with 12 bases in the middle.

CDR3 in amino acids: CASSIVAAGNQPQHF. CDR3 sequence (DNA): TGTGCCAGTAGTATAGTAGCGGCAGGCAATCAGCCCCAGCATTTT. The genes are TRBV19 and TRBJ1-5, with D uncertain. The CDR3 consists of 15 residues. The germline V and J ends were trimmed by 1 base and 2 bases, with 9 bases remaining between them. Germline V CDR1 and CDR2: LNHDA, SQIVND (reference sequence).

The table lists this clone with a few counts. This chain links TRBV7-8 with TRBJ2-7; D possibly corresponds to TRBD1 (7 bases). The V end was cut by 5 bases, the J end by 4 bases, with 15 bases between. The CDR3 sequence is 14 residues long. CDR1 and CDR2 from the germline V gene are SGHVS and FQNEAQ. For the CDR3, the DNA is TGTGCCAGCAGCAGGGGGGACAGTCCTTACGAGCAGTACTTC. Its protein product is CASSRGDSPYEQYF.

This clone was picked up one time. The CDR3 nucleotides are TGCGCCAGCAGCTTAGTGCGAGGGAGAATCGACGAGCAGTACTTC. Amino acid sequence: CASSLVRGRIDEQYF. This sequence joins TRBV5-1 and TRBJ2-7; TRBD2 might be the D (5 bases). Deletions cut 2 bases from V and 5 bases from J, with 17 bases between. This CDR3 is built from 15 residues. Germline CDR1 is SGHRS and CDR2 is YFSETQ. Full variable domain (missing parts from reference TRBV5-1 and TRBJ2-7): KAGVTQTPRYLIKTRGQQVTLSCSPISGHRSVSWYQQTPGQGLQFLFEYFSETQRNKGNFPGRFSGRQFSNSRSEMNVSTLELGDSALYLCASSLVRGRIDEQYFGPGTRLTVT.

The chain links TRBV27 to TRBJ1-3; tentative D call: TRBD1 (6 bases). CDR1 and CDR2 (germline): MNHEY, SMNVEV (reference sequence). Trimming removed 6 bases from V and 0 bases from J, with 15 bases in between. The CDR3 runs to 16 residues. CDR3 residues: CASSPVQGLSGNTIYF. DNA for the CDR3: TGTGCCAGCAGCCCAGTACAGGGCCTCTCTGGAAACACCATATATTTT.

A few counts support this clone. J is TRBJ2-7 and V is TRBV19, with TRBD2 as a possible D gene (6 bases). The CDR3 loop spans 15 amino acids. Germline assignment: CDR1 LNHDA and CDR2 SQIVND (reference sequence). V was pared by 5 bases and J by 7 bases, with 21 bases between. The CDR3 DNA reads TGTGCCAGTAGTCCCCCAGGGCTAGCGTCAATAGAGCAGTACTTC. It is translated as CASSPPGLASIEQYF.

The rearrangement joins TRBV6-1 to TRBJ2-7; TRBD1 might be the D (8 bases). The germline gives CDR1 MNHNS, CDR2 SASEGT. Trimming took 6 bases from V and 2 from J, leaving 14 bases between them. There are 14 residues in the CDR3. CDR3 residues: CASSDRGGTYEQYF. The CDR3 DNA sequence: TGTGCCAGCAGCGACAGGGGAGGGACCTACGAGCAGTACTTC.

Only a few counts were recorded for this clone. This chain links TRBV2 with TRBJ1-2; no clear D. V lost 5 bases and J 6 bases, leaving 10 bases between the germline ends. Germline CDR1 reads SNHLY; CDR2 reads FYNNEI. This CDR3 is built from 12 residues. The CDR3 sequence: CASSSRENGYTF. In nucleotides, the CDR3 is TGTGCCAGCAGTAGCCGGGAGAATGGCTACACCTTC.

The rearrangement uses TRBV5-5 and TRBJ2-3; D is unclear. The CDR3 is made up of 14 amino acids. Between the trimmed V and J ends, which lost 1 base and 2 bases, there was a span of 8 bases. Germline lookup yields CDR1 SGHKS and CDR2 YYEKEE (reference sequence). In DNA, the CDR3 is TGTGCCAGCAGCTTGAAAACAGACACAGATACGCAGTATTTT. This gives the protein CASSLKTDTDTQYF.

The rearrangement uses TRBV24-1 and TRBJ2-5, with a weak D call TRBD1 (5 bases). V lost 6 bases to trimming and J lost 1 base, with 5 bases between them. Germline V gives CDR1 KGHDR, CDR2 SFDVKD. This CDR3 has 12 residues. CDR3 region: CATSQGQETQYF. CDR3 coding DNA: TGTGCCACCAGTCAGGGCCAAGAGACCCAGTACTTC.

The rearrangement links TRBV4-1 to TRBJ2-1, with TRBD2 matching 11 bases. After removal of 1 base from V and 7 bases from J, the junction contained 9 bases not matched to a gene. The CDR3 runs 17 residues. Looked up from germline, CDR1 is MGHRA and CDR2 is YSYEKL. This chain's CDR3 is CASSQGLAGGPWNEQFF. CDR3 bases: TGCGCCAGCAGCCAAGGTTTAGCGGGAGGGCCATGGAATGAGCAGTTCTTC.

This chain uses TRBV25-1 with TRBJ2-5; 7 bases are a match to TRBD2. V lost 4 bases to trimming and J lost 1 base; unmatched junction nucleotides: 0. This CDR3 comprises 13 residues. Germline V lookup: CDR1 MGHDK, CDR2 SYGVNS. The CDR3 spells CASSGLAQETQYF. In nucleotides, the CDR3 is TGTGCCAGCAGTGGACTAGCCCAAGAGACCCAGTACTTC.